The 26 T cell receptor beta chains given below trace back to one sample, sequenced in a study of tissue T cells after allogeneic stem cell transplantation. Clones were sequenced by immunoSEQ multiplex PCR, and TCRdb holds only the in-frame ones, with some missing. The sample includes more than 7,500 clones, around 64% seen only once; the top ten take more than 7%. This specimen consisted of tissue from the ileum, obtained at autopsy. All receptors come from a woman between 18 and 50 years old with breast cancer.

The chain has TRBV6-4 and TRBJ2-3, with 10 nucleotides matching TRBD2. The CDR3 spans 15 residues. Looked up from germline, CDR1 is MRHNA and CDR2 is SNTAGT. V lost 5 bases to trimming and J lost 2 bases; unmatched junction nucleotides: 4. The CDR3 loop reads CASSPSGGATDTQYF. Here the CDR3 DNA reads TGTGCCAGCAGTCCAAGCGGGGGGGCCACAGATACGCAGTATTTT.

The chain employs TRBV21-1 and TRBJ1-3. TRBV21-1 is a listed pseudogene. This CDR3 comprises 19 residues. The CDR3, as DNA: TGTGCCAGCAGCAAGGGGACTGGGGGGGGCAGATGGCTTGGAAACACCATATATTTT. Protein sequence: CASSKGTGGGRWLGNTIYF.

The chain is built from TRBV4-2 and TRBJ2-7; D call uncertain. The CDR3 spans 14 residues. The V gene's germline CDR1 is LGHNA and CDR2 YNFKEQ. V lost 0 bases and J lost 4, with 10 bases in between. The CDR3 region has the DNA TGTGCCAGCAGCCAAGATTTACTACTGTACGAGCAGTACTTC. Translating gives CASSQDLLLYEQYF.

This chain joins TRBV28 and TRBJ1-1, with 11 positions matching TRBD1. CDR1 is MDHEN and CDR2 is SYDVKM in the germline V gene. The V and J ends lost 2 bases and 8 bases, in that order; junction bases with no gene match: 13. CDR3 size: 17 residues. CDR3 sequence: CASSLIRTGGLDREAFF. CDR3 bases: TGTGCCAGCAGTTTAATCCGGACAGGGGGCCTGGACCGAGAAGCTTTCTTT.

The chain links TRBV11-3 to TRBJ2-1; no firm D call. CDR1 and CDR2 from the germline V gene are SGHNT and YENEEA. The CDR3 contains 17 residues. V was clipped by 1 base and J by 7 bases, with 20 bases between them. The CDR3 loop is CASSLVVFASARNEQFF. As DNA, the CDR3 is TGTGCCAGCAGCTTAGTAGTGTTCGCCTCGGCCAGAAATGAGCAGTTCTTC.

The J gene is TRBJ1-1, the V gene TRBV5-4, with a weak D call TRBD1 (6 bases). CDR3 length: 16 amino acids. Trimming took 2 bases from V and 1 from J, leaving 15 bases between them. Germline V lookup: CDR1 SGHNT, CDR2 YYREEE (reference sequence). CDR3 in amino acids: CASSLVGTRGNTEAFF. CDR3 nucleotides: TGTGCCAGCAGCTTAGTGGGGACACGCGGGAACACTGAAGCTTTCTTT.

The chain has TRBV6-2 or TRBV6-3 and TRBJ2-4; the match to TRBD1 covers 7 bases. This CDR3 spans 18 amino acids. Germline V gene data show CDR1 as MNHEY and CDR2 as SVGEGT. V lost 7 bases to trimming and J lost 0 bases; unmatched junction nucleotides: 15. DNA for the CDR3: TGTGCCAGCACCCCCGCACCGGGACAGCCACTAGCCAAAAACATTCAGTACTTC. Its protein product is CASTPAPGQPLAKNIQYF.

The chain couples TRBV6-6 to TRBJ1-2; D is perhaps TRBD1 (5 bases). Deletions cut 2 bases from V and 6 bases from J, with 16 bases between. This CDR3 comprises 15 residues. Germline lookup yields CDR1 MNHNY and CDR2 SVGAGI (reference sequence). In nucleotides, the CDR3 is TGTGCCAGCAGTTACGATATGGGGGATGGGAATGGCTACACCTTC. Its protein product is CASSYDMGDGNGYTF.

V gene TRBV7-2 combines with J gene TRBJ2-7; no reliable D call. V dropped 6 bases and J dropped 1 base, with 10 bases sitting between them. The CDR3 is made up of 13 amino acids. Germline loops: CDR1 SGHTA, CDR2 FQGNSA. CDR3 amino acids: CASSLDRSYEQYF. The CDR3 DNA is TGTGCCAGCAGTCTTGACCGTTCCTACGAGCAGTACTTC. Filled out from reference TRBV7-2 and TRBJ2-7, the complete variable domain reads GAGVSQSPSNKVTEKGKDVELRCDPISGHTALYWYRQSLGQGLEFLIYFQGNSAPDKSGLPSDRFSAERTGGSVSTLTIQRTQQEDSAVYLCASSLDRSYEQYFGPGTRLTVT.

The count of this clone is one. V gene TRBV6-5 combines with J gene TRBJ2-2; tentatively, D is TRBD2 (5 bases). The CDR3 has 11 amino acids. V lost 8 bases and J lost 8, with 9 bases in between. CDR1 is MNHEY, CDR2 SVGAGI, per germline. The CDR3 DNA is TGTGCCAGCCGGGGTTTGGGGGAGCTGTTTTTT. Its translation is CASRGLGELFF.

CDR3 bases: TGTGCCAGCAGTGATGAGGGTGAGCAGTACTTC. Encoded protein: CASSDEGEQYF. J is TRBJ2-7 and V is TRBV6-1; a possible D gene is TRBD2 (5 bases). Germline CDR1 MNHNS, CDR2 SASEGT. Deletions cut 3 bases from V and 7 bases from J, with 7 bases between. The CDR3 sequence is 11 residues long.

The gene calls are TRBV5-1 and TRBJ2-1, with TRBD2 matching over 9 bases. Losses at the gene ends were 3 bases for V and 8 bases for J; bases not matched to a gene: 3. This CDR3 is 13 amino acids long. Germline V gives CDR1 SGHRS, CDR2 YFSETQ. The CDR3 sequence: CASSSLAGYEQFF. CDR3 DNA sequence: TGCGCCAGCAGCTCGCTAGCGGGGTATGAGCAGTTCTTC. Full variable domain (outside the CDR3, taken from reference TRBV5-1 and TRBJ2-1): KAGVTQTPRYLIKTRGQQVTLSCSPISGHRSVSWYQQTPGQGLQFLFEYFSETQRNKGNFPGRFSGRQFSNSRSEMNVSTLELGDSALYLCASSSLAGYEQFFGPGTRLTVL.

The chain uses TRBV30 and TRBJ1-6; TRBD1 matches at 7 bases. The CDR3 consists of 14 residues. V gave up 2 bases and J gave up 8 bases; unmatched junction bases: 6. Germline-derived CDR1 and CDR2 are GTSNPN and SVGIG (reference sequence). As DNA, the CDR3 is TGTGCCTGGAGTAACAGGGGAGGGGATTCACCCCTCCACTTT. Protein product: CAWSNRGGDSPLHF.

This clone has only one observation. The chain uses TRBV19 and TRBJ2-1, with D perhaps assigned TRBD1 or TRBD2 (5 bases each). The CDR3 spans 15 residues. Trimming removed 1 base from V and 7 bases from J, with 14 bases in between. Germline V gene sequence: CDR1 LNHDA, CDR2 SQIVND (reference sequence). The CDR3: CASSIGDRPGNEQFF. DNA for the CDR3: TGTGCCAGTAGTATAGGCGACAGACCGGGGAATGAGCAGTTCTTC.

This clone has a handful of counts. The V and J genes are TRBV7-9 and TRBJ2-2; D is unclear. The CDR3 is made up of 15 amino acids. Looked up from germline, CDR1 is SEHNR and CDR2 is FQNEAQ (reference sequence). V was pared by 10 bases and J by 2 bases, with 17 bases between. The CDR3 sequence is CATPPPADNTGELFF. CDR3 DNA sequence: TGTGCCACCCCCCCACCGGCTGATAACACCGGGGAGCTGTTTTTT.

This chain connects TRBV19 to TRBJ1-2; the match to TRBD1 covers 8 bases. V was pared by 3 bases and J by 3 bases, with 9 bases of the junction left unmatched. Germline V CDR1 and CDR2: LNHDA, SQIVND (reference sequence). The CDR3 sequence is 16 residues long. The CDR3 protein is CASSIGSGQVDYGYTF. CDR3 bases: TGTGCCAGTAGTATCGGTTCGGGACAGGTGGACTATGGCTACACCTTC.

V usage is TRBV5-6 and J usage is TRBJ2-5, with 7 bases lining up with TRBD2. Trimming at V came to 2 bases and at J to 3 bases, leaving 7 bases not matched to a gene. The CDR3 runs to 15 residues. Germline V gene data show CDR1 as SGHDT and CDR2 as YYEEEE. The CDR3 DNA reads as TGTGCCAGCAGCTTACCCAGCGGGGCCGAAGAGACCCAGTACTTC. Translating gives CASSLPSGAEETQYF.

The chain recombines TRBV4-3 with TRBJ1-2, with D unresolved. This CDR3 contains 15 residues. Trimming removed 3 bases from V and 4 bases from J, with 15 bases in between. CDR1 and CDR2 (germline): LGHNA, YSLEER. CDR3 region: CASSQKPTALYGYTF. The DNA of the CDR3 is TGCGCCAGCAGCCAGAAACCAACAGCTCTCTATGGCTACACCTTC.

A few counts support this clone. The V call is TRBV25-1, the J call TRBJ1-6; unclear D gene. The V gene lost 6 bases and the J gene lost 7 bases, with 10 bases spanning the gap. The CDR3 runs to 13 residues. The V gene's germline CDR1 is MGHDK and CDR2 SYGVNS. CDR3 region: CASRLEQNSPLHF. CDR3 sequence (DNA): TGTGCCAGCAGGCTAGAACAGAATTCACCCCTCCACTTT.

This chain links TRBV5-1 with TRBJ1-1; 8 nucleotides line up with TRBD1. V was clipped by 5 bases and J by 1 base; unmatched bases: 13. This CDR3 contains 17 residues. Germline V gene sequence: CDR1 SGHRS, CDR2 YFSETQ. This CDR3 is CASSSGTGLTKNTEAFF. The CDR3 nucleotides are TGCGCCAGCAGTTCCGGGACAGGTCTTACTAAGAACACTGAAGCTTTCTTT. The full variable domain, completed using reference TRBV5-1 and TRBJ1-1, is KAGVTQTPRYLIKTRGQQVTLSCSPISGHRSVSWYQQTPGQGLQFLFEYFSETQRNKGNFPGRFSGRQFSNSRSEMNVSTLELGDSALYLCASSSGTGLTKNTEAFFGQGTRLTVV.

The gene calls are TRBV14 and TRBJ2-3; D is tentatively TRBD1 or TRBD2 (6 bases each). The CDR3 has 16 amino acids. Trimming took 4 bases from V and 0 from J, leaving 14 bases between them. The germline CDR1 and CDR2 sequences are SGHDN and FVKESK. CDR3 loop: CASSLLGGPSTDTQYF. The CDR3 nucleotides are TGTGCCAGCAGCCTCCTAGGGGGGCCAAGCACAGATACGCAGTATTTT.

The rearrangement joins TRBV9 to TRBJ2-5, with D perhaps TRBD1 or TRBD2 (6 bases each). This CDR3 has 16 amino acids. The germline V gene has CDR1 SGDLS and CDR2 YYNGEE. Trimming took 0 bases from V and 0 from J, leaving 12 bases between them. For the CDR3, the DNA is TGTGCCAGCAGCGTAGCTGGGGGGCGGGACCAAGAGACCCAGTACTTC. Amino acids: CASSVAGGRDQETQYF.

V is TRBV10-3 and J is TRBJ1-1; D remains ambiguous. Germline values: CDR1 ENHRY, CDR2 SYGVKD. Trimming removed 8 bases from V and 6 bases from J, with 16 bases in between. CDR3 length equals 13 residues. CDR3 sequence: CAIAGSVDAEAFF. DNA for the CDR3: TGTGCCATCGCCGGCTCCGTGGACGCTGAAGCTTTCTTT.

The chain is built from TRBV3-1 (or the pseudogene TRBV3-2) and TRBJ2-3; a possible D gene is TRBD2 (5 bases). The V gene lost 2 bases and the J gene lost 3 bases, with 6 bases spanning the gap. The CDR3 extends over 13 amino acids. Germline lookup yields CDR1 LGHDT and CDR2 YNNKEL (reference sequence). CDR3 bases: TGTGCCAGCAGCCAACGGGATACAGATACGCAGTATTTT. This translates into CASSQRDTDTQYF.

This chain uses TRBV14 with TRBJ2-3, with 8 bases identical to TRBD2. Unmatched junction bases numbered 9, after V lost 1 base and J lost 0 bases. Per germline, CDR1 SGHDN and CDR2 FVKESK. This CDR3 spans 18 amino acids. CDR3 amino acids: CASSQASGTRTSTDTQYF. CDR3 bases: TGTGCCAGCAGCCAAGCTTCCGGGACTAGGACTAGCACAGATACGCAGTATTTT.

The V call is TRBV7-9, the J call TRBJ2-5; D not resolved. There are 12 residues in the CDR3. V lost 1 base and J lost 5, with 5 bases in between. Germline values: CDR1 SEHNR, CDR2 FQNEAQ (reference sequence). This CDR3 is CASSLGWETQYF. The DNA for the CDR3 is TGTGCCAGCAGCTTAGGGTGGGAGACCCAGTACTTC.